This T cell receptor beta chain is drawn from a study of blood T cells in healthy people across ages. Whole-study results and caveats: Age showed a roughly linear inverse relationship with TCR beta diversity per million T cells. PBMCs went unsorted, and a conclusive naive versus antigen-experienced comparison was therefore prevented.

PCR was performed a second time for about 6 to 11 cycles using a sample-barcoded 5' primer and a J-beta primer mix. Using its own MiXCR run on the 5' RACE reads, TCRdb lists one record per CDR3 protein. The table records 780,000 or so distinct CDR3 sequences, just over 55% of them present only once. A note on this clonotype: Its antigen remains unidentified.

The germline gives CDR1 MNHEY, CDR2 SVGEGT. The CDR3 covers 15 residues. Trimming stripped 8 bases from V and 0 bases from J, with 17 bases between. The clonotype was recovered from a man in his forties in good health. The rearrangement links TRBV6-2 or TRBV6-3 to TRBJ2-7; possibly TRBD2 for D (5 bases). The sample taken for sequencing was blood. CDR3 sequence: CASRELGSSSYEQYF. CDR3 sequence (DNA): TGTGCCAGCCGGGAACTAGGGTCGAGCTCCTACGAGCAGTACTTC.